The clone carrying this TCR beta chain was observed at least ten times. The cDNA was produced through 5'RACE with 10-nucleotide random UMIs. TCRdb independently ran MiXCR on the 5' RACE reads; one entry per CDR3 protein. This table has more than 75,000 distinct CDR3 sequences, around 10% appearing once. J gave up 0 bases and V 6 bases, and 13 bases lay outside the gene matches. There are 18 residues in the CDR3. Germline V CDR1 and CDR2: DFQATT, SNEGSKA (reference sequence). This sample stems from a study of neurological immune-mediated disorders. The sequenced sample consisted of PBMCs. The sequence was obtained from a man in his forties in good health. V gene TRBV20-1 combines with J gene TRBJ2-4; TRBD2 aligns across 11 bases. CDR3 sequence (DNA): TGCAGTGCGAGCGGTACTAGCGGGGGAACTCTAGCCAAAAACATTCAGTACTTC. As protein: CSASGTSGGTLAKNIQYF.